A selection of T cell receptor beta chains follows, all from one sample in a study of cytomegalovirus exposure and HLA in healthy donors. The protocol was immunoSEQ multiplex PCR, while the TCRdb copy is restricted to in-frame clones and leaves out a portion. The sample contains 55,000 to 70,000 clones, approximately 80% of which appear only once. Sequencing used PBMCs. These receptors originate from a woman between 40 and 50 years old in good health and CMV-seronegative. Both conserved end residues are part of each CDR3. The D gene is left open where the match is weak. Not every row has a clone size; where given, it reads once, few, many or a size class.

>TRBJ1-1|TRBV18|TRBD1|.
TGTGCCAGCTCACCTGGTCCGGGGGGGGCCTCTAACAGGGGCACTGAAGCTTTCTTT
CASSPGPGGASNRGTEAFF
>TRBJ1-1|TRBV6-5|TRBD1|.
TGTGCCAGCAGTTACTCGAACCCGGACAGGGAAGCTTTCTTT
CASSYSNPDREAFF
>TRBJ2-3|TRBV9|.|.
TGTGCCAGCAGCGCGCCGGGCACAGATACGCAGTATTTT
CASSAPGTDTQYF
>TRBJ1-3|TRBV7-9|TRBD1|.
TGTGCCAGCAGCTTAGGGGGACAGGGGGGGCCTGGAAACACCATATATTTT
CASSLGGQGGPGNTIYF
>TRBJ2-7|TRBV7-2|TRBD2|.
TGTGCCAGCAGCTTGGTAGCGGGAGGGCCCTACGAGCAGTACTTC
CASSLVAGGPYEQYF
>TRBJ1-5|TRBV7-9|.|.
TGTGCCAGCAGCTTAGTTGGGGGCGGGCAGCCCCAGCATTTT
CASSLVGGGQPQHF
>TRBJ1-2|TRBV28|.|.
TGTGCCAGCAGTCAGAAGTCCGGGTCCAACTATGGCTACACCTTC
CASSQKSGSNYGYTF
>TRBJ2-7|TRBV7-3|TRBD1|few
TGTGCCAGCAGCTTAAGGGGACAGTACGACGAGCAGTACTTC
CASSLRGQYDEQYF
>TRBJ1-1|TRBV7-9|.|.
TGTGCCAGCAGCTTAGTCGGGGTAGTTAGTAGTGAAGCTTTCTTT
CASSLVGVVSSEAFF
>TRBJ2-7|TRBV28|.|.
TGTGCCAGCAACCCGGGACAAACCTACGAGCAGTACTTC
CASNPGQTYEQYF
>TRBJ2-1|TRBV7-9|TRBD2|once
TGTGCCAGCAGCCCTAAAATAGCGGGAGGATTCTACAATGAGCAGTTCTTC
CASSPKIAGGFYNEQFF
>TRBJ2-7|TRBV4-1|.|.
TGCGCCAGCAGCCAAGTTAGCTCCTACGAGCAGTACTTC
CASSQVSSYEQYF
>TRBJ1-1|TRBV14|.|.
TGTGCCAGCAGCGTGGGACAGAACACTGAAGCTTTCTTT
CASSVGQNTEAFF